This is a list of T cell receptor beta chains from one sample in a study of cytomegalovirus exposure and HLA in healthy donors. Sequenced by immunoSEQ multiplex PCR; TCRdb stores in-frame clones only, minus some. This sample carries about 160,000 clones, approximately 78% of them seen once, and the ten largest clones take approximately 2.1%. Sequenced input: PBMCs. The receptors originated from a woman aged 18-29 years in good health and CMV-seronegative. Each CDR3 is given with its conserved first and last residue. Each record gives: V gene, CDR3 length, J gene, CDR3 protein.

v_call: TRBV7-2
cdr3_length: 13
j_call: TRBJ2-5
cdr3_aa: CASSWDSRETQYF

v_call: TRBV5-4
cdr3_length: 14
j_call: TRBJ1-1
cdr3_aa: CASSRGVGDTEAFF

v_call: TRBV5-1
cdr3_length: 16
j_call: TRBJ2-2
cdr3_aa: CASSWTGVTNTGELFF

v_call: TRBV6-6
cdr3_length: 13
j_call: TRBJ1-4
cdr3_aa: CASSLGTGRRLFF

v_call: TRBV29-1
cdr3_length: 12
j_call: TRBJ2-1
cdr3_aa: CSGGGGSNEQFF

v_call: TRBV10-1
cdr3_length: 15
j_call: -
cdr3_aa: CASSPLAGGRVEQYF

v_call: TRBV4-1
cdr3_length: 14
j_call: TRBJ1-6
cdr3_aa: CASNQDRGLSPLHF

v_call: TRBV28
cdr3_length: 13
j_call: TRBJ2-2
cdr3_aa: CASSLGGPGELFF

v_call: TRBV5-1
cdr3_length: 18
j_call: TRBJ2-3
cdr3_aa: CASNLASTGTSGISTQYF

v_call: TRBV28
cdr3_length: 13
j_call: TRBJ2-7
cdr3_aa: CASSPSSLYEQYF

v_call: TRBV7-2
cdr3_length: 15
j_call: TRBJ1-2
cdr3_aa: CASSLDGTGGYGYTF

v_call: TRBV7-9
cdr3_length: 15
j_call: TRBJ2-7
cdr3_aa: CASSLPRDRADEQYF

v_call: TRBV11-2
cdr3_length: 14
j_call: TRBJ2-7
cdr3_aa: CASQDTSGAYEQYF

v_call: TRBV28
cdr3_length: 14
j_call: TRBJ1-2
cdr3_aa: CASRTGGANYGYTF

v_call: TRBV28
cdr3_length: 16
j_call: TRBJ1-6
cdr3_aa: CASSSSDRGGYSPLHF

v_call: TRBV5-1
cdr3_length: 16
j_call: TRBJ2-6
cdr3_aa: CASSLARGAGANVLTF

v_call: TRBV4-2
cdr3_length: 20
j_call: TRBJ2-7
cdr3_aa: CASSQASGTGTSGRGLEQYF